Detailed here is one T cell receptor (beta chain). The PCR was carried out with 60 Vbeta primers and 13 Jbeta primers. Profiled with immunoSEQ multiplex PCR; TCRdb holds only in-frame clones, not every one. The table has some 150,000 clones, around nine tenths seen once; the top ten hold 5.2%. Trimming removed 3 bases from V and 7 bases from J; junction bases left unmatched: 4. This CDR3 has 13 amino acids. The germline V gene encodes CDR1 SGHNT and CDR2 YYREEE (reference sequence). The data were obtained in a study of cytomegalovirus exposure and HLA in healthy donors. The sample was PBMCs. This sequence originates from a woman in her twenties or thirties in good health and CMV-seronegative. This chain connects TRBV5-4 to TRBJ2-7, with TRBD1 matching over 10 bases. The CDR3 sequence: CASSWDRGEEQYF. The CDR3 DNA reads TGTGCCAGCAGCTGGGACAGGGGTGAGGAGCAGTACTTC. The variable domain in full, with the rest retrieved from reference TRBV5-4 and TRBJ2-7, is ETGVTQSPTHLIKTRGQQVTLRCSSQSGHNTVSWYQQALGQGPQFIFQYYREEENGRGNFPPRFSGLQFPNYSSELNVNALELDDSALYLCASSWDRGEEQYFGPGTRLTVT.